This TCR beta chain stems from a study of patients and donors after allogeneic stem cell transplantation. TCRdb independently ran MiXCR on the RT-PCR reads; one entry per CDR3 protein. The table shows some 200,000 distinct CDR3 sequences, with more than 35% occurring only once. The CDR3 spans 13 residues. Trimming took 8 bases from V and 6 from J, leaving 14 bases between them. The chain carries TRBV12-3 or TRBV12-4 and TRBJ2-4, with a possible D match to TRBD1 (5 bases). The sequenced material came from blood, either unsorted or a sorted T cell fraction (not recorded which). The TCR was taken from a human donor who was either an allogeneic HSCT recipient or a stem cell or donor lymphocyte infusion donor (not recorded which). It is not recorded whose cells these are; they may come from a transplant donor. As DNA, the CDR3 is TGTGCCAGCTCCTCCAATAGGGGAAACATTCAGTACTTC. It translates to CASSSNRGNIQYF.